This TCR beta chain is drawn from a study of cytomegalovirus exposure and HLA in healthy donors (dated by TCRdb to 2016 to 2017). For the wider study: According to an earlier analysis of 550 to 700 of the donors, about 179 million T cells yielded some 110 million unique TCR beta sequences and 276 Gb of sequence data. To predict cytomegalovirus infection status, the study combined high-throughput TCR immunosequencing, statistical association of individual TCRs with disease status, and machine learning. Because of strong linkage in the cohort, roughly five DR-DQ haplotypes were treated as single units for association and clustering. The study used immunosequencing to profile the T cell repertoires of hundreds of subjects and linked those repertoires to cytomegalovirus serostatus. Rather than using new phenotypic data, the later analysis identified candidate immune exposures from TCR beta sequences and from how often those sequences occurred across donors. All discovery cohort repertoires had been generated on a single sequencing platform. Of the 398 genotyped donors, 81% fell in the genetic ancestry cluster associated with self-reported Caucasian donors. Donor age, sex, ethnicity and CMV serostatus were compiled together with the repertoire data. To study patterns of TCR occurrence, a later analysis re-analyzed previously published TCR beta repertoires from around 660 donors and added high-resolution HLA genotyping. Among a few hundred genotyped donors of the cohort, an average of 235,054 unique TCR beta nucleotide sequences were sequenced per donor, roughly 18% of them non-productive. The study aimed to test whether cataloging public T cell receptors could reveal signatures of past pathogen exposure. Typing coverage differed by locus: A, B, C, DRB1 and DQB1 were typed in about 620-630 donors, DQA1 in 522, DPA1 in 600 to 610, and DPB1 in 400 to 480. About 300 gigabases of sequencing data and approximately 93 million unique TCR sequences were included in an early release covering 500 to 750 HLA-typed donors. In addition to the first cohort of 666 subjects, a separate validation cohort of approximately 120 different subjects was used. A later genetic analysis took genome-wide SNP genotypes for about three fifths of the 666 donors and used that subset as a discovery cohort. HLA typing included class I and class II loci at four-digit resolution. In an earlier analysis of 550 to 700 of the donors, high-throughput TCR beta sequencing was used to judge whether each TCR beta V gene segment behaved as functional or pseudogenic.

The cohort was made up of 666 healthy bone marrow donors. At the time of sampling, all cohort members were nominally healthy, though unrecorded immune exposures were likely present. The donor was CMV seropositive and belonged to the group of some 290 seropositive cohort members. A peripheral blood sample was collected from each donor, and TCR beta sequencing was performed on peripheral blood mononuclear cells. Genomic DNA extraction from the blood cell samples was performed with the Qiagen DNeasy Blood Extraction Kit. General conclusions and limits of the study: Linkage disequilibrium might explain the correlated functional status among segregating V segments, but an unknown experimental factor could not be excluded. A cluster of highly shared sequence variants was judged likely to be a technical artifact of the sequencing pipeline. At a false discovery rate of 0.05, a later analysis linked around 17,000 TCR beta sequences to specific HLA alleles. Three of the identified cytomegalovirus-associated TCR beta chains were confirmed in vitro to be specific for cytomegalovirus antigens. While some public TCRs were present in many individuals, most TCR sequences turned up only very rarely across donors. An earlier analysis of 587 of the donors showed that most TCR beta V segments appeared in productive rearrangements either about 87% or about 30% of the time, which broadly matched IMGT annotations. According to a later analysis, parvovirus B19, influenza, CMV and Epstein-Barr virus appeared linked to several top co-occurrence clusters. Because HLA typing was unavailable for some donors at each locus, only the typed subset was used in association tests. A later analysis found that TCR association rates varied across HLA loci, with DRB1 alleles showing the most associated TCRs and HLA-C alleles the fewest. In a later analysis, HLA-associated TCR beta chains showed more clonal expansion and lower generation probabilities than non-associated chains that were equally common. According to the authors, the approach could potentially be generalized to other disease states and immunological phenotypes. For the cohort, immune exposure information was limited to CMV serostatus. In a later analysis, most CMV-associated TCR beta chains were found to appear HLA-restricted, with HLA associations seemingly driven largely by CMV exposure. In both the original and validation cohorts, the classifier was reported to diagnose cytomegalovirus status with high specificity and sensitivity. According to a later genetic analysis, donors in an Asian-associated ancestry cluster had fewer N-insertions in productive TCRs than the approximately 690-donor mean. The cohort was sequenced for TCR beta chains only, and without alpha or paired-chain data the features that could be detected were limited. The study listed 150 to 200 TCR beta chains as associated with cytomegalovirus. A further reported finding was that TCR beta sequences accurately predicted the HLA-A and HLA-B alleles for most subjects in the first cohort. Sequencing depth was assumed to be roughly uniform across donors in the presence/absence analyses, though that assumption may not hold. When HLA alleles, especially DR and DQ, strongly co-occurred, attributing TCR associations to individual alleles was difficult. V-gene and J-gene trimming of TCR beta chains was associated with a missense DCLRE1C variant in a later genetic analysis, and the association was replicated in an independent cohort. Because counts were too low, about 18 rarely observed V segments, including chromosome 9 orphons, were excluded from the earlier analysis of 587 of the donors.

Turning to this clone: Its antigen has not been determined. No per-base quality is available; no much larger clone lies one base away.

Libraries were made using the immunoSEQ multiplex PCR assay. For the multiplex PCR, a mixture combining 60 forward primers for TCR Vbeta segments and 13 reverse primers for TCR Jbeta segments was used. A multiplex PCR assay on genomic DNA amplified the CDR3 region of rearranged TCR beta genes. The Illumina HiSeq System was used to sequence the amplified TCR beta libraries as 87-base-pair reads. The paper's data handling went like this. A later analysis tallied roughly 78 million unique TCR beta chains across the approximately 670 repertoires, and about 10 million of those chains were shared by two or more donors. To remove PCR and sequencing errors, raw reads were error-corrected and collapsed into unique sequences using a nearest-neighbor algorithm that merged closely related sequences. CDR3 sequences were aligned to IMGT reference sequences to assign V, D and J gene segments. For a sequence to be retained, at least a six-nucleotide match to both a V gene segment and a J gene segment was required. A rearrangement was called productive if the CDR3 had no stop codons and remained in frame with V and J, and every other rearrangement was called non-productive. Following IMGT convention, CDR3 was defined as the stretch from the second conserved V-encoded cysteine up to the conserved J-encoded phenylalanine. The earlier analysis of approximately 500 of the donors excluded sequences that lacked an unambiguous match to a single V gene segment. In an earlier analysis of approximately 590 of the donors, V segments were called functional above 56.7% productive rearrangements and were called segregating when the between-donor standard deviation exceeded 5%. A statistical classification framework was built to diagnose cytomegalovirus status from the catalog of TCR beta chain sequences. In a later analysis, V and J genes were assigned by comparing TCR nucleotide sequences against IMGT/GENE-DB human TR gene sequences. In a later analysis, CDR3 sequences and most-parsimonious VDJ recombination scenarios were assigned using the TCRdist pipeline. In a later analysis, each TCR beta chain was defined by its CDR3 amino acid sequence together with its V-gene family, and reads without a unique V-gene family were excluded. To address suspected cross-contamination and a sequencing artifact, a later analysis removed 550 to 750 highly shared, low-generation-probability nucleotide sequences. In a later analysis, a clonal expansion index was calculated for each public chain from normalized within-repertoire ranks of inferred template counts. A later analysis computed generation probabilities with a VDJ recombination model fitted to out-of-frame rearrangements, and checked the results against IGoR. A later analysis scored TCR-TCR, TCR-HLA and TCR-CMV co-occurrence with hypergeometric tests, applying a repertoire-size bias correction to TCR pairs. False discovery rates were estimated in a later analysis by permuting HLA or CMV assignments 20 times. In a later analysis, co-occurring TCRs were grouped using DBSCAN, with TCRdist sequence similarity added in when clustering inside HLA-allele-positive subsets. Co-occurrence clustering excluded repertoires with fewer than 30,000 or more than 120,000 public chains, plus five with anomalous nucleotide sharing. The source is immuneACCESS, and TCRdb retained only in-frame sequences with V and J called. Part of the clones is not carried over; for the studies checked, unresolved V genes explain less than half of this, and the remainder is unexplained. The V and J calls and clone size were taken over from that table, and D and trimming were inferred from the DNA. The sample table lists 85,000 to 130,000 clones, around three quarters of them with a count of one. The ten largest clones add up to 4% of the sample.

The sample taken for sequencing was PBMCs. This receptor was taken from a woman aged 50 to 60 in good health and CMV-seropositive.

The sequenced DNA is TGTGCCAGCAGCGCCGAACAGGGGGCACGGTATGGCTACACCTTC. Translation gives CASSAEQGARYGYTF. The rearrangement joined TRBV9 to TRBJ1-2, with 9 central nucleotides matching TRBD1. The germline V gene provides CDR1 SGDLS and CDR2 YYNGEE. V and J are trimmed by 3 bases and 5 bases, and the gene matches miss 8 bases of the junction. The cysteine opens and the phenylalanine closes a CDR3 of 15 amino acids. The entry retains the CDR3 DNA only, 45 bases that are in frame from base 1.